This TCR beta chain came from a study of T cell responses to AZD1222 COVID-19 vaccine. About this clone itself: Its target is not known.

Study-wide results and limits: Donors in the cohort were predominantly white British and more often female, and clonal diversity was possibly underestimated. Breadth and depth of Spike-specific TCRs rose after two AZD1222 doses.

Profiled with immunoSEQ multiplex PCR; TCRdb holds only in-frame clones, not every one. The sample has over 100,000 clones, 70% to 90% seen once. This TCR was recovered from an adult who received the AZD1222 COVID-19 vaccine. The sequenced sample was peripheral blood, obtained 28 days after the second AZD1222 dose.

CDR3 coding DNA: TGTGCCAGCAAGCCGGGACTAGCGTTATACGAGCAGTACTTC. Protein sequence: CASKPGLALYEQYF. The V and J genes are TRBV2 and TRBJ2-7; the match to TRBD2 covers 10 bases. Germline V gene lookup returns CDR1 SNHLY and CDR2 FYNNEI. After removal of 7 bases from V and 4 bases from J, the junction contained 7 bases not matched to a gene. This CDR3 region has 14 residues.